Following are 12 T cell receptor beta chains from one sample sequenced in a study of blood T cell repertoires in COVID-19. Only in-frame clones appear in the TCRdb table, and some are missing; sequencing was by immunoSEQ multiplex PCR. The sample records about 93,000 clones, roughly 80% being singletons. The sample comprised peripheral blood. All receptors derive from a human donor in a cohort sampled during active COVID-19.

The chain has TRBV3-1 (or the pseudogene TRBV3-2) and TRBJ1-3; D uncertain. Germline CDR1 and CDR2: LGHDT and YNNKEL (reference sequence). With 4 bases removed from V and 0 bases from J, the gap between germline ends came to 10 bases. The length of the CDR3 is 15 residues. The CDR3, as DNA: TGTGCCAGCAGCCTTACTTGGAGCTCTGGAAACACCATATATTTT. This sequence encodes CASSLTWSSGNTIYF.

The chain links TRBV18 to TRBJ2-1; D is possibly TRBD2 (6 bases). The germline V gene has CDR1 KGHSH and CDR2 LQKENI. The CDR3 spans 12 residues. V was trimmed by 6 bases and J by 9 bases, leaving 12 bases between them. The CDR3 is CASSWRDSEQFF. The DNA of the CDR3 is TGTGCCAGCTCCTGGAGGGACTCTGAGCAGTTCTTC.

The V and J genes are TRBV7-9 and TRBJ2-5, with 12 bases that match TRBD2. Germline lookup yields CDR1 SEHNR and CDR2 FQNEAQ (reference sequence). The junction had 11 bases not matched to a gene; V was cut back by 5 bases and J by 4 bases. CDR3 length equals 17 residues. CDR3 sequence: CASSLGLAGPRAETQYF. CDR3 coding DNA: TGTGCCAGCAGCCTGGGACTAGCGGGCCCGAGGGCAGAGACCCAGTACTTC.

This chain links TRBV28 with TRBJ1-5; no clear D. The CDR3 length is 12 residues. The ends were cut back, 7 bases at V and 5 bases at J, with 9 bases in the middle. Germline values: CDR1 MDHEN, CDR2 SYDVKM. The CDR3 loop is CASTRQYQPQHF. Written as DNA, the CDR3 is TGTGCCAGCACTAGGCAGTATCAGCCCCAGCATTTT.

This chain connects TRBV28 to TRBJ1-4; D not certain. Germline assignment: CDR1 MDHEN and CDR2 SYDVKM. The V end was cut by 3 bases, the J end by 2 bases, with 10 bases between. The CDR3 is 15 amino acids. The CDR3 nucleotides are TGTGCCAGCAGTTTGGCCGGGAACACTAATGAAAAACTGTTTTTT. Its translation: CASSLAGNTNEKLFF. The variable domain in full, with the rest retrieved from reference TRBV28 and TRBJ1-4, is DVKVTQSSRYLVKRTGEKVFLECVQDMDHENMFWYRQDPGLGLRLIYFSYDVKMKEKGDIPEGYSVSREKKERFSLILESASTNQTSMYLCASSLAGNTNEKLFFGSGTQLSVL.

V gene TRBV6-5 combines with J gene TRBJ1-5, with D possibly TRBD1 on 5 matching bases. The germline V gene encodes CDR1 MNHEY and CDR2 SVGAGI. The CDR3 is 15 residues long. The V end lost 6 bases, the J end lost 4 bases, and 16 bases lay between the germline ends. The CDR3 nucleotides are TGTGCCAGCAGGCCCGGGGGTCCAAGAAATCAGCCCCAGCATTTT. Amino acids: CASRPGGPRNQPQHF.

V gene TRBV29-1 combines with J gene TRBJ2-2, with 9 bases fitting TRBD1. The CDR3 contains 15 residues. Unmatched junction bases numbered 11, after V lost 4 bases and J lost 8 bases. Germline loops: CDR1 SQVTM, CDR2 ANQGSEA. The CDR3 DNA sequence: TGCAGCGTTGGGGGACAGGGTAGTGATGGTGGGGAGCTGTTTTTT. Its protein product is CSVGGQGSDGGELFF.

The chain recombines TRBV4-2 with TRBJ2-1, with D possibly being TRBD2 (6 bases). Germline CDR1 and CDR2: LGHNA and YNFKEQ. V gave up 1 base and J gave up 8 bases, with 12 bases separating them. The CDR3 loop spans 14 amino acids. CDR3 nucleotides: TGTGCCAGCAGCCAAGGTACTAGCAGGCATGAGCAGTTCTTC. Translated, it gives CASSQGTSRHEQFF.

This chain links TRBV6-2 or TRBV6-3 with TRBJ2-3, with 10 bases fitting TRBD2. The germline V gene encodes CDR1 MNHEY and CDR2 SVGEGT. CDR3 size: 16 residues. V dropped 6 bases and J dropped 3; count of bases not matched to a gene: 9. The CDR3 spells CASSPQRGGLTDTQYF. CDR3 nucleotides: TGTGCCAGCAGCCCTCAGCGGGGGGGCCTAACAGATACGCAGTATTTT.

As DNA, the CDR3 is TGCGCCAGCAGTGGCGGGGGGGCCTTAACCGAGCAGTTCTTC. Residues: CASSGGGALTEQFF. The chain uses TRBV10-2 and TRBJ2-1; 9 nucleotides match TRBD2. There are 14 residues in the CDR3. Trimming at V came to 4 bases and at J to 10 bases, leaving 8 bases not matched to a gene. Germline V gives CDR1 WSHSY, CDR2 SAAADI.

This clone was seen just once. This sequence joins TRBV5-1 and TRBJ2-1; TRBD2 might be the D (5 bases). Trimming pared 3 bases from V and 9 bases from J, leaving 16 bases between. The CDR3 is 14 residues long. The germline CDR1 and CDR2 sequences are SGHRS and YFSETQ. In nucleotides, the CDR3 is TGCGCCAGCAGCTATCTGAACCAAGGGAGTGAGCAGTTCTTC. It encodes CASSYLNQGSEQFF.

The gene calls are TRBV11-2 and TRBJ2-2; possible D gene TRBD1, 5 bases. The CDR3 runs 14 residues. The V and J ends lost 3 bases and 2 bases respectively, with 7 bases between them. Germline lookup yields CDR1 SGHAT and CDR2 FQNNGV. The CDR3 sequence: CASSFQGNTGELFF. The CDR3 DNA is TGTGCCAGCAGCTTCCAGGGCAACACCGGGGAGCTGTTTTTT.